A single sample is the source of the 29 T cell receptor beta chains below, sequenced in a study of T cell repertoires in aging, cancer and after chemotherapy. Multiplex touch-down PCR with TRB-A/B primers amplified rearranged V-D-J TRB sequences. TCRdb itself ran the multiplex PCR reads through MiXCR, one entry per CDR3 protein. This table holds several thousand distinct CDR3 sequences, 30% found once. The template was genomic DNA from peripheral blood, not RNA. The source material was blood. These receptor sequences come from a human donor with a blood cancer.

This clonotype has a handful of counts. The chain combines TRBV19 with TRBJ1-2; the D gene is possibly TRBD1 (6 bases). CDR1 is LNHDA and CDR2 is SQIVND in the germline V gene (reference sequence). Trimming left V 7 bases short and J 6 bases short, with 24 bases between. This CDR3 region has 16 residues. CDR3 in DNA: TGTGCCAGTAACCCACTCCTGGGGGGGGGCCAAGATGGCTACACCTTC. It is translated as CASNPLLGGGQDGYTF.

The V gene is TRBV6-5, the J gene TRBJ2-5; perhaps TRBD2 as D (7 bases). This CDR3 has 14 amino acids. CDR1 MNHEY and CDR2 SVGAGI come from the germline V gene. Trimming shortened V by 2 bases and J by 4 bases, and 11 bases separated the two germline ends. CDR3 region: CASSYGGGRETQYF. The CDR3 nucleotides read TGTGCCAGCAGTTACGGGGGGGGCCGAGAGACCCAGTACTTC.

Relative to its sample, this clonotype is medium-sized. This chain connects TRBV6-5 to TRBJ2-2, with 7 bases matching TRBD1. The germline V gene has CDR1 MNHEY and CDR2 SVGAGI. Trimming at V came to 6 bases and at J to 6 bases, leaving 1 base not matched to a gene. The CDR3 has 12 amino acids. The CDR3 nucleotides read TGTGCCAGCAGAACAGGGGCCGGGGAGCTGTTTTTT. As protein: CASRTGAGELFF.

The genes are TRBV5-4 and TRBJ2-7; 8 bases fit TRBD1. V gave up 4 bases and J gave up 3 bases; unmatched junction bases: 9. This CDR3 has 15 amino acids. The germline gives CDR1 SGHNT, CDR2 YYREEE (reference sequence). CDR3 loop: CASSQGTGTGYEQYF. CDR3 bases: TGTGCCAGCAGCCAAGGGACAGGAACGGGCTACGAGCAGTACTTC. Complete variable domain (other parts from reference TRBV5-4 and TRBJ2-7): ETGVTQSPTHLIKTRGQQVTLRCSSQSGHNTVSWYQQALGQGPQFIFQYYREEENGRGNFPPRFSGLQFPNYSSELNVNALELDDSALYLCASSQGTGTGYEQYFGPGTRLTVT.

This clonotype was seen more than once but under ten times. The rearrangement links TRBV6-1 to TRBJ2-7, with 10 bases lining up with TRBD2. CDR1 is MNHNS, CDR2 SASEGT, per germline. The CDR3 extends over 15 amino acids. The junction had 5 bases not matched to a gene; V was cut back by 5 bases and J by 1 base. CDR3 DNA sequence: TGTGCCAGCAGTTCTAGCGGGGGTGTGTCCTACGAGCAGTACTTC. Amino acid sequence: CASSSSGGVSYEQYF.

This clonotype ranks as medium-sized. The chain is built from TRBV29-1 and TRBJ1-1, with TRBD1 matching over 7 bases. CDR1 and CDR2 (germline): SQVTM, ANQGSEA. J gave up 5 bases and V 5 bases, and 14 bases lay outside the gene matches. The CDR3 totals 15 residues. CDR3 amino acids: CSVSPHSTGKTEAFF. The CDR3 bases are TGCAGCGTTTCCCCTCACTCGACAGGGAAGACTGAAGCTTTCTTT. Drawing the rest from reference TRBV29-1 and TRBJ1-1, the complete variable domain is SAVISQKPSRDICQRGTSLTIQCQVDSQVTMMFWYRQQPGQSLTLIATANQGSEATYESGFVIDKFPISRPNLTFSTLTVSNMSPEDSSIYLCSVSPHSTGKTEAFFGQGTRLTVV.

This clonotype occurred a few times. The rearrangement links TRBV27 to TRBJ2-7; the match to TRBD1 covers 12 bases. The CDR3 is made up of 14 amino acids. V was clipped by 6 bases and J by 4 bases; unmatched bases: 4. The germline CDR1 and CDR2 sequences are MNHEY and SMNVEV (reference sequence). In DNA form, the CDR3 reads TGTGCCAGCAGCCCGGGACAGGGGGCATACGAGCAGTACTTC. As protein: CASSPGQGAYEQYF.

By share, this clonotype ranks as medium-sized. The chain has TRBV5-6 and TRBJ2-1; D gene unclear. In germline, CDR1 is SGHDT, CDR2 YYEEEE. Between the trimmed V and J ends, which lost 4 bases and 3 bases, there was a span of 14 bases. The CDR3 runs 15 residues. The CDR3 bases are TGTGCCAGCAGCGCAGCCCCTCTTCTCTACAATGAGCAGTTCTTC. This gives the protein CASSAAPLLYNEQFF.

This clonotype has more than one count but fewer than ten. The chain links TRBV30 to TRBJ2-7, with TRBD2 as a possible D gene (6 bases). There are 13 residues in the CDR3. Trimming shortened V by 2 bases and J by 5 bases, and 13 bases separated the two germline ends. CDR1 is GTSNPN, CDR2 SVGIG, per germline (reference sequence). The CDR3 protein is CAWSPGGVNEQYF. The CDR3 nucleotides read TGTGCCTGGAGTCCCGGGGGTGTTAACGAGCAGTACTTC.

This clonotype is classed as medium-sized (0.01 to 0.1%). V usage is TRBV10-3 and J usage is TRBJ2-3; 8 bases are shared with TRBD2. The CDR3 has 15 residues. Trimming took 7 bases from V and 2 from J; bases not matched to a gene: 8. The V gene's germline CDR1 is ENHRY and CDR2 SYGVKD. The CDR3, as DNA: TGTGCCATCAAGAAGACTAGCGATTTCACAGATACGCAGTATTTT. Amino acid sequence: CAIKKTSDFTDTQYF.

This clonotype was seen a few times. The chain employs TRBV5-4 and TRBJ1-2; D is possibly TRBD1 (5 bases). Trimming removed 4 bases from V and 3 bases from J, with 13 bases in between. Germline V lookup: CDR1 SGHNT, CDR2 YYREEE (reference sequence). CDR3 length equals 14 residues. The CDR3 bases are TGTGCCAGCAGCGCTGGGGCGGCAGACTATGGCTACACCTTC. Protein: CASSAGAADYGYTF.

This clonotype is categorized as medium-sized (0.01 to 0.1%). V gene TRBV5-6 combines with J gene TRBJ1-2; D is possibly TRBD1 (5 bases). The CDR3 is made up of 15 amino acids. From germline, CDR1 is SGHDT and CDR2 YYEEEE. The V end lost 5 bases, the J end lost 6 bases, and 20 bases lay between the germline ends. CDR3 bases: TGTGCCAGCAGATGGGGGACGTCGCTATCGGATGGCTACACCTTC. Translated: CASRWGTSLSDGYTF.

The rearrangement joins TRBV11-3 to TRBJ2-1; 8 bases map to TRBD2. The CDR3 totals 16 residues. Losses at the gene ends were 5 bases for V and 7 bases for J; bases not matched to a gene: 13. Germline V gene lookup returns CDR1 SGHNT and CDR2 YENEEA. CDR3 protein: CASSQDGDGGGNEQFF. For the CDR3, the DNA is TGTGCCAGCAGCCAAGATGGAGACGGGGGGGGTAATGAGCAGTTCTTC.

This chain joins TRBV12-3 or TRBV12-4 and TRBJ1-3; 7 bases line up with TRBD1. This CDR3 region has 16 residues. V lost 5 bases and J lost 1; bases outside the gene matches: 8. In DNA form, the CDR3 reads TGTGCCAGCAGTCCACGGACAGGCGTATCTGGAAACACCATATATTTT. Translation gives CASSPRTGVSGNTIYF.

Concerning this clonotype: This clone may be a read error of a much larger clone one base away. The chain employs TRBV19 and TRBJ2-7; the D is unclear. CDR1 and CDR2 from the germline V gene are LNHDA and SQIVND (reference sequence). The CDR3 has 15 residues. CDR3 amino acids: CASSIFVSSSYKQYF. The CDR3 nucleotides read TGTGCCAGTAGTATTTTTGTCTCGAGCTCCTACAAGCAGTACTTC. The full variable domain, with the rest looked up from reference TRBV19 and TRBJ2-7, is DGGITQSPKYLFRKEGQNVTLSCEQNLNHDAMYWYRQDPGQGLRLIYYSQIVNDFQKGDIAEGYSVSREKKESFPLTVTSAQKNPTAFYLCASSIFVSSSYKQYFGPGTRLTVT.

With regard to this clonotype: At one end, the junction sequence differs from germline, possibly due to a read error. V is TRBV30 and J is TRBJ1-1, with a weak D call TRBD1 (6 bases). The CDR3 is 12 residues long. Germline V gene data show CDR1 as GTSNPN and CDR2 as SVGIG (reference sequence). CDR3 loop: CAWSSQGTQGVF. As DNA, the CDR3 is TGTGCCTGGAGTTCTCAGGGGACTCAAGGGGTATTT.

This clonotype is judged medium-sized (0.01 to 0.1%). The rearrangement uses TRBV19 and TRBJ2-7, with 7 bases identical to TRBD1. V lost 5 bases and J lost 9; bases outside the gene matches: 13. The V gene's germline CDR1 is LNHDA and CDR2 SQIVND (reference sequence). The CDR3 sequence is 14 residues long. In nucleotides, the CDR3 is TGTGCCAGTAGTGGCAATCAGGGGGAGAGGGGGCAGTACTTC. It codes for CASSGNQGERGQYF.

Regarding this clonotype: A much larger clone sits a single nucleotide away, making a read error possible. The CDR3 spells CASSIKGRDYKQYF. The CDR3 coding sequence is TGTGCCAGTAGTATTAAAGGACGCGACTACAAGCAGTACTTC. The chain employs TRBV19 and TRBJ2-7; TRBD2 might be the D (5 bases). The CDR3 length is 14 residues. CDR1 and CDR2 (germline): LNHDA, SQIVND (reference sequence).

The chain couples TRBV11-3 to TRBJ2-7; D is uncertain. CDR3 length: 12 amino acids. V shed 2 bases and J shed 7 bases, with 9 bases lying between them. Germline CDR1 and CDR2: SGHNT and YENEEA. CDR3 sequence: CASSLWALEQYF. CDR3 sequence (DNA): TGTGCCAGCAGCTTATGGGCCCTTGAGCAGTACTTC.

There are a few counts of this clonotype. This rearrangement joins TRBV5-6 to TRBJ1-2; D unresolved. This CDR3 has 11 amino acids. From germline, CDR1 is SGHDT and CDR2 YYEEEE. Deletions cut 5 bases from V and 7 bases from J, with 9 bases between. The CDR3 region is CASSQEAGYTF. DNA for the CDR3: TGTGCCAGCAGTCAGGAGGCTGGCTACACCTTC.

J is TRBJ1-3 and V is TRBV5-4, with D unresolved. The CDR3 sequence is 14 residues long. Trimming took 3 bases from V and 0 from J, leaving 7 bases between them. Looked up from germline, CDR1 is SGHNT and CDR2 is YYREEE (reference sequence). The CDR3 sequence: CASSSKGSGNTIYF. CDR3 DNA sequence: TGTGCCAGCAGCTCAAAAGGCTCTGGAAACACCATATATTTT.

DNA for the CDR3: TGCAGCGTTGAAGGAGGCGGGTCCTACGAGCAGTACTTC. Protein: CSVEGGGSYEQYF. The rearrangement links TRBV29-1 to TRBJ2-7; possibly TRBD2 for D (5 bases). The V gene's germline CDR1 is SQVTM and CDR2 ANQGSEA. This CDR3 is 13 amino acids long. Trimming cost V 1 base and J 1 base, with 8 bases left between them.

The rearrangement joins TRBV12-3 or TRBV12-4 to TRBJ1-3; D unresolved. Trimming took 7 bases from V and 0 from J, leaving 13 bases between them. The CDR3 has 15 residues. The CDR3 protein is CASTSGVFSGNTIYF. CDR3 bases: TGTGCCAGCACCTCGGGAGTTTTCTCTGGAAACACCATATATTTT.

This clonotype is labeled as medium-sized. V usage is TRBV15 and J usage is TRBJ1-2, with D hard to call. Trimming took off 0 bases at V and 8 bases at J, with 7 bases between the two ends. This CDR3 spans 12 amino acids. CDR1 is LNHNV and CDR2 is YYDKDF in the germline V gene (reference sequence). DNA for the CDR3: TGTGCCACCAGCAGAGAACGGGGAGGCTACACCTTC. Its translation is CATSRERGGYTF.

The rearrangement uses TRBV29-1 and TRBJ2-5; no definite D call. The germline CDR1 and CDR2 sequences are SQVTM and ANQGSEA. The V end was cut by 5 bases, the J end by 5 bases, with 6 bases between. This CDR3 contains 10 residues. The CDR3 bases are TGCAGCGTTTCGCGGGAGACCCAGTACTTC. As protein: CSVSRETQYF.

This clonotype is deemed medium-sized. The CDR3, as DNA: TGTGCCAGCAGCTTAGGGTCCCGGGGGAGCGCGAACACCGGGGAGCTGTTTTTT. It translates to CASSLGSRGSANTGELFF. The V call is TRBV13, the J call TRBJ2-2; D is perhaps TRBD2 (6 bases). CDR1 and CDR2 (germline): PRHDT, FYEKMQ (reference sequence). This CDR3 has 18 residues. V was trimmed by 0 bases and J by 0 bases, leaving 14 bases between them.

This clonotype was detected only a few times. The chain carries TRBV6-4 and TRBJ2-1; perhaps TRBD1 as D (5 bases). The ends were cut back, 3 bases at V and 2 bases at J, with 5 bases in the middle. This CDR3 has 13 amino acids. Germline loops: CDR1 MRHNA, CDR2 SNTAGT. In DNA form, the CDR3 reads TGTGCCAGCAGTGAGGACACCTACAATGAGCAGTTCTTC. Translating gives CASSEDTYNEQFF.

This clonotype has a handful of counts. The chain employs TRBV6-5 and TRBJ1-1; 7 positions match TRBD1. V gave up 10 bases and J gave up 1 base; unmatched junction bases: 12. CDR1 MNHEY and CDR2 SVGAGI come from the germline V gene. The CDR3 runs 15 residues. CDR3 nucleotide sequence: TGTGCCACGATGGGTTGGAGACAGGGGAACACTGAAGCTTTCTTT. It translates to CATMGWRQGNTEAFF.

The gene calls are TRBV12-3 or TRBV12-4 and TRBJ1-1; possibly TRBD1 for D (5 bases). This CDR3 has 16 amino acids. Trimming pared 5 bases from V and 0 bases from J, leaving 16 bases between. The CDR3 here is CASSREPTVMNTEAFF. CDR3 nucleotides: TGTGCCAGCAGTCGGGAACCGACAGTAATGAACACTGAAGCTTTCTTT.